The T cell receptor (beta chain) under discussion was sequenced for a study of blood T cell repertoires in COVID-19. Study-wide context: T cells, B-cell-depleted T cells, or PBMCs supplied cDNA or gDNA.

Germline V gives CDR1 SNHLY, CDR2 FYNNEI. This CDR3 contains 15 residues. Trimming cost V 5 bases and J 0 bases; bases outside gene matches: 4. Authors' analysis steps: Estimates of nucleated cell counts were drawn from the amplification of reference gene primers. Produced via immunoSEQ multiplex PCR; TCRdb's table is partial and in-frame only. The V and J calls and clone size come from that table; D and trimming were worked out from the DNA. The sample has 150,000 to 200,000 clones; about four fifths are singletons. The chain carries TRBV2 and TRBJ2-7, with TRBD2 matching 10 bases. This TCR was sampled from a man in his sixties with active or convalescent COVID-19. The specimen sequenced was peripheral blood. The CDR3 loop reads CASSPTSGVSYEQYF. The CDR3 DNA follows: TGTGCCAGCAGTCCCACTAGCGGGGTCTCCTACGAGCAGTACTTC.